Here is one TCR beta chain with its context. This clone has only one observation. Its binding antigen is unknown. Within one base of it there is no much larger clone, and no base qualities were kept. Single-read evidence is weak. CDR1 and CDR2 are drawn from the germline V gene (reference sequence): DFQATT, SNEGSKA. V is reduced by 8 bases and J by 6 bases, leaving a spacing of 17 bases between them. The CDR3 runs 12 amino acids, cysteine and phenylalanine included. The CDR3 DNA has 36 bases and is translated from base 1. This entry comes from a study of metastatic and nonmetastatic thyroid tumors (dated by TCRdb to the early 2020s). For the wider study: Repertoires from peripheral blood and from tumor or nodule tissue samples of malignant and benign thyroid patients were compared.

None of the patients had been given any treatment before thyroid surgery. Patient clinical samples collected from about 2011 to 2018 were retrospectively analysed using T-cell receptor beta sequencing. The library relied on PCR. The instrument given in TCRdb is Illumina HiSeq 4000. High-throughput sequencing was used to profile the CDR3 region of the TCR beta-chain in every patient. On the authors' methods: The researchers built a classifier to tell apart papillary thyroid cancer patients with distant metastasis, based on CDR3 differences among clinicopathological groups. The Shannon index was used to measure repertoire diversity, and the Morisita-Horn index was used to measure how similar tumor and blood repertoires were. The public sequencing data were trimmed at Q25 with fastp and processed into clonotypes with MiXCR by TCRdb, which kept only in-frame beta chains. These V and J calls are TCRdb output, not the study's own analysis. For this sample the table gives 15,000 to 20,000 clones, of which about 32% were detected only once. In total, the top ten clones hold 7% to 7.5% of the sample.

On the study overall, not on this receptor specifically: TCR beta diversity was reported as significantly higher in malignant tumors than in benign nodules, in both blood and tumor samples.

Sequencing used tumor tissue. Recombination connected TRBV20-1 to TRBJ2-7, with a weak D call of TRBD2 (5 bases match). The sequence was collected from a female donor with papillary thyroid cancer or a benign thyroid nodule (not recorded which). Some clones in this sample may be carry-over from other donors' samples. The CDR3 is CSPERESGEQYF. The nucleotide sequence reads TGCAGTCCGGAGAGGGAGTCAGGCGAGCAGTACTTC.